This section outlines one T cell receptor (beta chain) sequence together with its context. Its specificity is not known. The data were obtained in a study of T cell clonotyping in hematopoietic cell transplantation. Using immunoSEQ multiplex PCR, the repertoire was profiled, and TCRdb retains in-frame clones only, with some absent. The sample has tens of thousands of clones; roughly 94% are singletons. Overall study findings and caveats: CD4 and CD8 repertoire contributions could not be separated without sorting.

This receptor was identified in a woman in her 50s in good health. Some clones in this sample may be carry-over from other donors' samples. Sequences were obtained from peripheral blood mononuclear cells.

The CDR3 loop is CASSRPGWDGYTF. CDR3 coding DNA: TGTGCCAGCAGCCGACCAGGGTGGGATGGCTACACCTTC. The chain uses TRBV7-9 and TRBJ1-2; the D gene is possibly TRBD1 (5 bases). The CDR3 is 13 residues long. Trimming took off 5 bases at V and 6 bases at J, with 13 bases between the two ends. CDR1 is SEHNR and CDR2 is FQNEAQ in the germline V gene (reference sequence).